This TCR beta chain is drawn from a study of blood T cell repertoires in COVID-19. As for the study in general: The study drew acute and convalescent COVID-19 samples from the United States, Italy and Spain.

Germline V gives CDR1 MNHEY, CDR2 SVGAGI. The V gene lost 2 bases and the J gene lost 7 bases, with 15 bases spanning the gap. The CDR3 has 16 amino acids. Data came from immunoSEQ multiplex PCR; TCRdb stores just in-frame clones and leaves some out. Of about 430,000 clones in the sample, around nine tenths are singletons; the top ten hold less than 1.5%. The TCR sequence derives from a woman aged 18-29 years who had been exposed to COVID-19. The chain couples TRBV6-5 to TRBJ1-6; D gene ambiguous. Source material: PBMCs or T cells enriched from blood (not recorded which). For the CDR3, the DNA is TGTGCCAGCAGTTACGGCAATCTTGACGGGAATTCACCCCTCCACTTT. Its translation: CASSYGNLDGNSPLHF.